Listed here are 14 T cell receptor beta chains from one sample, sequenced in a study of T cells in Graves' hyperthyroidism and ophthalmopathy (dated by TCRdb to 2018 to 2020). The library was prepared using multiplex PCR. These reads were obtained on an Illumina HiSeq 2000. Amplification of TCR beta CDR3 regions was carried out from RNA transcripts. A first-round RT-PCR of the TCR CDR3 used the HTBI primer set with the Qiagen OneStep RT-PCR kit. The raw public data were reprocessed by TCRdb itself: fastp quality trimming at Q25, MiXCR clonotype calling, in-frame beta chains only. CDR3 protein sequences are deduplicated, and each keeps its most common genes and DNA. This sample has approximately 400,000 distinct CDR3 sequences in its table, and approximately 14% of those were observed once. The ten largest clones take up around a fifth of the sample. The sample was blood. The receptors stem from a woman aged 25 to 45 with Graves' ophthalmopathy.

The rearrangement links TRBV27 to TRBJ1-5, with a tentative D call TRBD1 (6 bases). CDR1 is MNHEY and CDR2 is SMNVEV in the germline V gene (reference sequence). This CDR3 is built from 15 residues. V was shortened by 4 bases and J by 1 base, with 11 bases between the two germline ends. In DNA, the CDR3 is TGTGCCAGCAGTTGGGACATACAGAGCAATCAGCCCCAGCATTTT. It is translated as CASSWDIQSNQPQHF.

This clonotype was counted many times. This chain uses TRBV30 with TRBJ1-1, with a weak D call TRBD1 (5 bases). This CDR3 has 11 residues. Germline CDR1 and CDR2: GTSNPN and SVGIG (reference sequence). V lost 5 bases, J lost 4 bases, and 8 bases lay in between. CDR3 region: CAWAGGTEAFF. DNA for the CDR3: TGTGCCTGGGCCGGGGGCACTGAAGCTTTCTTT.

The chain uses TRBV6-1 and TRBJ1-5, with 8 nucleotides matching TRBD1. With 6 bases clipped from V and 3 bases from J, the junction kept 7 bases outside the gene matches. The CDR3 length is 15 residues. Germline V gives CDR1 MNHNS, CDR2 SASEGT. The CDR3 coding sequence is TGTGCCAGCAGCCAGAGACAGGGGCCCAATCAGCCCCAGCATTTT. Translating it yields CASSQRQGPNQPQHF.

This clonotype was detected many times. The chain recombines TRBV10-1 with TRBJ2-7, with D possibly matching TRBD1 (5 bases). CDR1 is WNHNN and CDR2 is SYGVQD in the germline V gene (reference sequence). Trimming shortened V by 5 bases and J by 5 bases, and 7 bases separated the two germline ends. The CDR3 consists of 11 residues. The CDR3 DNA reads as TGCGCCAGCAGTCAGGGCGACGAGCAGTACTTC. It encodes CASSQGDEQYF.

The chain is built from TRBV19 and TRBJ2-3; 12 bases agree with TRBD2. Germline trimming cut 8 bases from V and 4 bases from J; bases unmatched to any gene: 4. The CDR3 runs to 14 residues. Per germline, CDR1 LNHDA and CDR2 SQIVND (reference sequence). CDR3: CASRLAGGPDTQYF. In DNA, the CDR3 is TGTGCCAGTCGGCTAGCGGGGGGGCCAGATACGCAGTATTTT.

The J gene is TRBJ2-7, the V gene TRBV7-9; D is unresolved. The germline V gene has CDR1 SEHNR and CDR2 FQNEAQ (reference sequence). This CDR3 spans 13 amino acids. V shed 1 base and J shed 6 bases, with 10 bases lying between them. This CDR3 reads CASSLGPGREQYF. The CDR3, as DNA: TGTGCCAGCAGCTTAGGTCCCGGTCGCGAGCAGTACTTC. Using reference TRBV7-9 and TRBJ2-7 for the parts outside the CDR3, the full variable domain is DTGVSQNPRHKITKRGQNVTFRCDPISEHNRLYWYRQTLGQGPEFLTYFQNEAQLEKSRLLSDRFSAERPKGSFSTLEIQRTEQGDSAMYLCASSLGPGREQYFGPGTRLTVT.

This clonotype was detected only a few times. The chain recombines TRBV27 with TRBJ1-3; no clear D. The ends were cut back, 11 bases at V and 4 bases at J, with 21 bases in the middle. The CDR3 consists of 15 residues. CDR1 and CDR2 (germline): MNHEY, SMNVEV (reference sequence). The CDR3 reads CAGHQIEGAGNTIYF. CDR3 DNA: TGTGCCGGCCATCAAATCGAGGGCGCCGGAAACACCATATATTTT.

This clonotype has a count of ten or more. The V call is TRBV20-1, the J call TRBJ1-5; D perhaps matches TRBD1 (6 bases). Trimming pared 0 bases from V and 4 bases from J, leaving 10 bases between. The CDR3 is made up of 14 amino acids. The germline CDR1 and CDR2 sequences are DFQATT and SNEGSKA (reference sequence). CDR3 amino acids: CSARDLQGNQPQHF. CDR3 DNA sequence: TGCAGTGCTAGAGATCTACAGGGTAATCAGCCCCAGCATTTT.

The V and J genes are TRBV6-5 and TRBJ2-7; tentatively, D is TRBD1 (6 bases). Trimming removed 7 bases from V and 6 bases from J, with 13 bases in between. CDR3 length: 12 residues. The germline V gene has CDR1 MNHEY and CDR2 SVGAGI. CDR3 DNA: TGTGCCAGCATACTCTCGACAGGCGAGCAGTACTTC. Translated: CASILSTGEQYF.

The gene calls are TRBV29-1 and TRBJ1-2; D unclear. V was shortened by 6 bases and J by 2 bases, with 16 bases between the two germline ends. CDR3 size: 14 residues. Germline loops: CDR1 SQVTM, CDR2 ANQGSEA. In DNA form, the CDR3 reads TGCAGCGTCCGGGGAGCGGAGATGAACTATGGCTACACCTTC. Its protein is CSVRGAEMNYGYTF.

This clonotype was observed many times. This chain joins TRBV7-3 and TRBJ1-2, with D maybe TRBD1 (6 bases). Germline V CDR1 and CDR2: SGHTA, FQGTGA. The CDR3 is made up of 17 amino acids. Trimming took 7 bases from V and 0 from J, leaving 21 bases between them. The CDR3, as DNA: TGTGCCAGCACCAACCAGCCGACAGGACGAGCTAACTATGGCTACACCTTC. The encoded protein is CASTNQPTGRANYGYTF.

The genes are TRBV28 and TRBJ1-1, with D uncertain. V was trimmed by 11 bases and J by 3 bases, leaving 16 bases between them. There are 13 residues in the CDR3. Germline V gene sequence: CDR1 MDHEN, CDR2 SYDVKM. The CDR3 nucleotides are TGTGCCTCCTCTTCGGGGTACCACACTGAAGCTTTCTTT. Its translation: CASSSGYHTEAFF.

The chain uses TRBV9 and TRBJ1-1; D possibly corresponds to TRBD1 (5 bases). V shed 2 bases and J shed 4 bases, with 15 bases lying between them. Germline V lookup: CDR1 SGDLS, CDR2 YYNGEE. This CDR3 comprises 15 residues. In nucleotides, the CDR3 is TGTGCCAGCAGCGTGGAACAGGTCGGTGGCACTGAAGCTTTCTTT. This gives the protein CASSVEQVGGTEAFF.

This clonotype has more than one count but fewer than ten. The chain is built from TRBV24-1 and TRBJ2-7; D possibly corresponds to TRBD1 (5 bases). The CDR3 has 13 residues. Looked up from germline, CDR1 is KGHDR and CDR2 is SFDVKD. The germline V and J ends were trimmed by 7 bases and 5 bases, with 14 bases remaining between them. The CDR3 DNA follows: TGTGCCACCAGCTCCCAGGGAAACCACGAGCAGTACTTC. Translating gives CATSSQGNHEQYF.